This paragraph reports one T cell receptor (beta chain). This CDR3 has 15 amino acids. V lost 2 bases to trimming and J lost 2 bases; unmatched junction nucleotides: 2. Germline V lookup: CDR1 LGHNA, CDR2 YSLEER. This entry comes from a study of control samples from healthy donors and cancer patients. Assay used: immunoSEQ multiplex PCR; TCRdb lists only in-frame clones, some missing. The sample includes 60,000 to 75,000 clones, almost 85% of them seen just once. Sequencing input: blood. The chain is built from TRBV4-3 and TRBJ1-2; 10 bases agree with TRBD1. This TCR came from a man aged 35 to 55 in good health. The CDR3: CASSQPGQGNYGYTF. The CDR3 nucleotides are TGCGCCAGCAGCCAACCGGGACAGGGGAACTATGGCTACACCTTC.